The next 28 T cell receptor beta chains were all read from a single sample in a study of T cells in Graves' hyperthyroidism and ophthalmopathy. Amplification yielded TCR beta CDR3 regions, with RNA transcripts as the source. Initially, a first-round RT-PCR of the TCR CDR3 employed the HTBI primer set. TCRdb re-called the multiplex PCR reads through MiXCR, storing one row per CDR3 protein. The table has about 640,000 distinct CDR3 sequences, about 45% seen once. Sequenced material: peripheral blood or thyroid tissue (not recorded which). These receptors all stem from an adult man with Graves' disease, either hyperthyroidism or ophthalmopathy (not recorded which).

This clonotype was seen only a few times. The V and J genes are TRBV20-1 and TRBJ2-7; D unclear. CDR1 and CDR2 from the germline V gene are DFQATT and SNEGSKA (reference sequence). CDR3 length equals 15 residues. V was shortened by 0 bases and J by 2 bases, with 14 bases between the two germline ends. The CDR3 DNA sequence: TGCAGTGCTAGAGATCTATTAGACCCCGCCTACGAGCAGTACTTC. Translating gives CSARDLLDPAYEQYF.

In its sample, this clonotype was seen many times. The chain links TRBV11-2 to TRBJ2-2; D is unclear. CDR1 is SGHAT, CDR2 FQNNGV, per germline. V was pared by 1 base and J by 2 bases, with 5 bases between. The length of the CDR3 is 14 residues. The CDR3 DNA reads TGTGCCAGCAGCTTAGGCACAAACACCGGGGAGCTGTTTTTT. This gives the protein CASSLGTNTGELFF.

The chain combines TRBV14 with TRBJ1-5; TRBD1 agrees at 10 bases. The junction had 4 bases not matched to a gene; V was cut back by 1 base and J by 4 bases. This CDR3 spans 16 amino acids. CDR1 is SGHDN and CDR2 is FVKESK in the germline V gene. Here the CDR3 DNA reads TGTGCCAGCAGCCAAGGTCGGGACAGGGGAAATCAGCCCCAGCATTTT. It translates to CASSQGRDRGNQPQHF.

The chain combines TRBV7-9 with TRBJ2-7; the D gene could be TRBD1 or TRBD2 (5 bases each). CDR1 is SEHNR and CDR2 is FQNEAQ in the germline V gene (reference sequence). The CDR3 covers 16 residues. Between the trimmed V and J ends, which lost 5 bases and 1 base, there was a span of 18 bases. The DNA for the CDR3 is TGTGCCAGCAGCCATGCCACCGGGACCCCGTCCTACGAGCAGTACTTC. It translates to CASSHATGTPSYEQYF.

For the CDR3, the DNA is TGTGCCAGCAGCTTAAGGACAAACCAATACGAGCAGTACTTC. It translates to CASSLRTNQYEQYF. This rearrangement joins TRBV7-6 to TRBJ2-7, with a weak D call TRBD1 (5 bases). Germline values: CDR1 SGHVS, CDR2 FNYEAQ. CDR3 size: 14 residues. Deletions cut 2 bases from V and 4 bases from J, with 12 bases between.

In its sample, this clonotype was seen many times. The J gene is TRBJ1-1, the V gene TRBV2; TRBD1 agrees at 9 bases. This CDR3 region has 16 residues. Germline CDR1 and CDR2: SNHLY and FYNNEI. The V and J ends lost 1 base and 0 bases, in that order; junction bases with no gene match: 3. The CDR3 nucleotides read TGTGCCAGCAGTGAAGAGGGGACAGGGATGAACACTGAAGCTTTCTTT. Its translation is CASSEEGTGMNTEAFF.

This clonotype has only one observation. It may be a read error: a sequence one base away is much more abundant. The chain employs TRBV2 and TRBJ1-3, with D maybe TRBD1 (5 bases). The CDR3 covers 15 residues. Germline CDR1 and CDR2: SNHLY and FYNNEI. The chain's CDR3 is CASSAGGPSGSTIYF. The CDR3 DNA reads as TGTGCCAGCAGTGCGGGGGGACCCTCTGGAAGCACCATATATTTT.

The CDR3 here is CASSPDRGPEKLFF. CDR3 bases: TGTGCCAGCTCACCGGACAGGGGGCCTGAAAAACTGTTTTTT. This sequence joins TRBV7-3 and TRBJ1-4; 11 bases agree with TRBD1. V gave up 8 bases and J gave up 7 bases; unmatched junction bases: 6. The CDR3 runs to 14 residues. CDR1 is SGHTA, CDR2 FQGTGA, per germline.

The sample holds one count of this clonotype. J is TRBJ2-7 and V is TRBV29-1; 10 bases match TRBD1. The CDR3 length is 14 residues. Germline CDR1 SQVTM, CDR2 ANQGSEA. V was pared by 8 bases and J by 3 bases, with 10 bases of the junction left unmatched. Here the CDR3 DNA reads TGCAGCTTGGGAAACCGGGACAGGGGCTACGAGCAGTACTTC. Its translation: CSLGNRDRGYEQYF.

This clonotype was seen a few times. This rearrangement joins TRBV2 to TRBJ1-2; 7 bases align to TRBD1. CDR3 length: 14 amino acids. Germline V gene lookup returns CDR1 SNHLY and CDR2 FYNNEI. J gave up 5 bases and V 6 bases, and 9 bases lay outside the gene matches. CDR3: CASSERDSFYGYTF. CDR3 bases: TGTGCCAGCAGCGAGCGGGACAGCTTTTATGGCTACACCTTC.

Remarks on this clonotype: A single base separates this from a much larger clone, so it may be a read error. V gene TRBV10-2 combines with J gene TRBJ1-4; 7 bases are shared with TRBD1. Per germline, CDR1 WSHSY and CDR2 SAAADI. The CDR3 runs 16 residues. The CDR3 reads CASGEDRLATNEKLFF. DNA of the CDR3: TGCGCCAGCGGTGAGGACAGGCTTGCAACTAATGAAAAACTGTTTTTT.

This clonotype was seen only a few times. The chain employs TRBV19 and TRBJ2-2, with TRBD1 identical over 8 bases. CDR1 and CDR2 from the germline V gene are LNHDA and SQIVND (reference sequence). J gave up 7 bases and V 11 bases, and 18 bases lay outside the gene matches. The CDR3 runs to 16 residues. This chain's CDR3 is CASNTGTGRVGGELFF. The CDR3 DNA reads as TGTGCCTCAAATACCGGGACAGGTCGCGTCGGCGGGGAGCTGTTTTTT.

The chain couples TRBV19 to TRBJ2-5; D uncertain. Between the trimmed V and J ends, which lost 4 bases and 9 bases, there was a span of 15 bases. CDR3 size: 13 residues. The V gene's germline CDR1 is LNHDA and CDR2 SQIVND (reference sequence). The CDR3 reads CASSRDSNQPQYF. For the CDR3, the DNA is TGTGCCAGTAGTAGGGATAGCAATCAGCCCCAGTACTTC. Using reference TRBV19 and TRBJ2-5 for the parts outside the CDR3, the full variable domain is DGGITQSPKYLFRKEGQNVTLSCEQNLNHDAMYWYRQDPGQGLRLIYYSQIVNDFQKGDIAEGYSVSREKKESFPLTVTSAQKNPTAFYLCASSRDSNQPQYFGPGTRLLVL.

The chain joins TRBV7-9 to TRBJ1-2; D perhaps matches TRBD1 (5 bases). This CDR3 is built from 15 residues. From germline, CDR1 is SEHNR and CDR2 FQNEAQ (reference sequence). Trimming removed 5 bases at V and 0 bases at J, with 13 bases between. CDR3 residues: CASSGRDGPNYGYTF. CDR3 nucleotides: TGTGCCAGCAGCGGCCGGGACGGCCCTAACTATGGCTACACCTTC.

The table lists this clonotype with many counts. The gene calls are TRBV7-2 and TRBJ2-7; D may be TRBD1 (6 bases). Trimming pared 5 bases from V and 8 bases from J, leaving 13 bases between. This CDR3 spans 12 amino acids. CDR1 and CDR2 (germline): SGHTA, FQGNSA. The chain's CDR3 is CASSPRGQKQYF. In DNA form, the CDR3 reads TGTGCCAGCAGCCCACGGGGACAAAAGCAGTACTTC.

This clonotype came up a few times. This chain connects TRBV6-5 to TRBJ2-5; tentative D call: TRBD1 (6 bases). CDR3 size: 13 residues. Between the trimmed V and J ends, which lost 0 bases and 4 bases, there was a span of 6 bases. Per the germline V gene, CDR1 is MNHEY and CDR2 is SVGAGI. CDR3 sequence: CASSYSRGETQYF. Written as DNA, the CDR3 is TGTGCCAGCAGTTACTCCAGGGGAGAGACCCAGTACTTC.

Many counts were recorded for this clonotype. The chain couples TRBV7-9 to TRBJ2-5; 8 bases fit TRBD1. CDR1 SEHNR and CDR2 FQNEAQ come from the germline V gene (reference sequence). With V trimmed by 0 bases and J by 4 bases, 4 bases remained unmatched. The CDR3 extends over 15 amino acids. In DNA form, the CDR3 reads TGTGCCAGCAGCTTAGCCGGACAGGGATCAGAGACCCAGTACTTC. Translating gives CASSLAGQGSETQYF. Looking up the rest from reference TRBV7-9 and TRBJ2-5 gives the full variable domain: DTGVSQNPRHKITKRGQNVTFRCDPISEHNRLYWYRQTLGQGPEFLTYFQNEAQLEKSRLLSDRFSAERPKGSFSTLEIQRTEQGDSAMYLCASSLAGQGSETQYFGPGTRLLVL.

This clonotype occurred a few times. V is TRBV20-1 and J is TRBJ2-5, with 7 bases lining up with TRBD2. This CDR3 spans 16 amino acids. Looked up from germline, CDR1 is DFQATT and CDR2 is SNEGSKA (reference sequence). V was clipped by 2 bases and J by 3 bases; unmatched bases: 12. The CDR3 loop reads CSARWSSGKGKETQYF. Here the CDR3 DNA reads TGCAGTGCTAGATGGTCGAGCGGGAAGGGAAAAGAGACCCAGTACTTC.

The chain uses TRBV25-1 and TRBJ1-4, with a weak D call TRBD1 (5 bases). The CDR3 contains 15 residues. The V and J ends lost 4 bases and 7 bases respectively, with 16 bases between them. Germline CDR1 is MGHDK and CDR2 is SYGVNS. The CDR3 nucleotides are TGTGCCAGCAGTGCTAGAGCCAGGGCGGGTGAAAAACTGTTTTTT. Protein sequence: CASSARARAGEKLFF.

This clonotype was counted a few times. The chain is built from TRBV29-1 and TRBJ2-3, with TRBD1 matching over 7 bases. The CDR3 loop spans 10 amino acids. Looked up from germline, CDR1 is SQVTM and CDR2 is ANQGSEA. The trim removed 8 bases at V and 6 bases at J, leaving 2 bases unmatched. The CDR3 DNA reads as TGCAGCCAGGGGGTGGATACGCAGTATTTT. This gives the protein CSQGVDTQYF.

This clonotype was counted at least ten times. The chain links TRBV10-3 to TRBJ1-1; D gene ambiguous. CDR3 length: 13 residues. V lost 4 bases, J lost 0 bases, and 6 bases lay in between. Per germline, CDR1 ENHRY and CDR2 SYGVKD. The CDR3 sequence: CAISGGMNTEAFF. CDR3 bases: TGTGCCATCAGTGGAGGTATGAACACTGAAGCTTTCTTT.

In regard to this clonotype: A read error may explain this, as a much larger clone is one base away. The CDR3 coding sequence is TGTGCCACCAGGCTGGACTACTCCACCTACGAGCAGCACTTC. It specifies CATRLDYSTYEQHF. The gene calls are TRBV15 and TRBJ2-7; possible D gene TRBD2, 6 bases. The CDR3 contains 14 residues. Germline V CDR1 and CDR2: LNHNV, YYDKDF (reference sequence).

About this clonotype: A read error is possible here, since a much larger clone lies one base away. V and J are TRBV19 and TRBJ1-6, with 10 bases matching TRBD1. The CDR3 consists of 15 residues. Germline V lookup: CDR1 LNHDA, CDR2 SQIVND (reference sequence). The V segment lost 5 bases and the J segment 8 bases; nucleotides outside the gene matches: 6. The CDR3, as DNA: TGTGCCAGTAGTGGAGGGACAGGGGTAGATTCACCCCTCCACTTT. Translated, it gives CASSGGTGVDSPLHF.

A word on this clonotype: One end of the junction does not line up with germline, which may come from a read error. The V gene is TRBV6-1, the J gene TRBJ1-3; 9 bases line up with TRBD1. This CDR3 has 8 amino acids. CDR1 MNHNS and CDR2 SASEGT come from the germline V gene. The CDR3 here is CASTTGGF. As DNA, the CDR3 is TGTGCCAGCACGACAGGGGGTTTT.

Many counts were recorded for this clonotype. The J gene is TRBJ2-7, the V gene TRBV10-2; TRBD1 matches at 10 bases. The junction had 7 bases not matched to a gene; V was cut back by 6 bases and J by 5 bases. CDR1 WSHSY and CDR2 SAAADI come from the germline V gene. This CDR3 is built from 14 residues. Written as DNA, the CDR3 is TGCGCCAGCAGGGGGACAGGGGTTGCCCACGAGCAGTACTTC. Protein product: CASRGTGVAHEQYF.

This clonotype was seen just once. CDR3 loop: CASAAQGLEQYF. The CDR3, as DNA: TGTGCCAGCGCCGCACAGGGCCTCGAGCAGTACTTC. This chain uses TRBV12-3 or TRBV12-4 with TRBJ2-7; tentative D call: TRBD1 (6 bases). The CDR3 runs 12 residues. V dropped 8 bases and J dropped 6 bases, with 14 bases sitting between them.

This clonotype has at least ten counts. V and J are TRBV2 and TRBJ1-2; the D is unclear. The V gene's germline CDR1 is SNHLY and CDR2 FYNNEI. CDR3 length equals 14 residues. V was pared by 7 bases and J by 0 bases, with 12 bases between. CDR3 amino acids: CASIDLSANYGYTF. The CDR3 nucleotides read TGTGCCAGCATAGACTTATCAGCTAACTATGGCTACACCTTC.

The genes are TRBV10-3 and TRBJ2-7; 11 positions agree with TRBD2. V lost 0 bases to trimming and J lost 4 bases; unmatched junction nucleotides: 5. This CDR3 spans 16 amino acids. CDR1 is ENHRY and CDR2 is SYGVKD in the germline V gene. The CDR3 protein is CAISESRLAGGYEQYF. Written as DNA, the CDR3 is TGTGCCATCAGTGAGTCGAGGCTAGCGGGAGGATACGAGCAGTACTTC.